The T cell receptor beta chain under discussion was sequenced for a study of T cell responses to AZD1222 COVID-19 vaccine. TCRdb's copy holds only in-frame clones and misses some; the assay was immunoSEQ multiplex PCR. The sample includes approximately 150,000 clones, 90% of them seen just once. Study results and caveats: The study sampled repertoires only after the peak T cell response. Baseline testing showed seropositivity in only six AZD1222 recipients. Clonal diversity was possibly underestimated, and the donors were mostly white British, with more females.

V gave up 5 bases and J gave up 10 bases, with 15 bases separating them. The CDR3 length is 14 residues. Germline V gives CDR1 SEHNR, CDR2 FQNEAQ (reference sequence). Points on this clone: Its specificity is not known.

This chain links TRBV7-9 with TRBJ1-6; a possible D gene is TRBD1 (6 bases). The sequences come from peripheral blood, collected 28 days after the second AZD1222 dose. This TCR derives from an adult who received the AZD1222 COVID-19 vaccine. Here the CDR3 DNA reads TGTGCCAGCAGCCCATCAGGGGATGGGTCACCCCTCCACTTT. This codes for CASSPSGDGSPLHF.